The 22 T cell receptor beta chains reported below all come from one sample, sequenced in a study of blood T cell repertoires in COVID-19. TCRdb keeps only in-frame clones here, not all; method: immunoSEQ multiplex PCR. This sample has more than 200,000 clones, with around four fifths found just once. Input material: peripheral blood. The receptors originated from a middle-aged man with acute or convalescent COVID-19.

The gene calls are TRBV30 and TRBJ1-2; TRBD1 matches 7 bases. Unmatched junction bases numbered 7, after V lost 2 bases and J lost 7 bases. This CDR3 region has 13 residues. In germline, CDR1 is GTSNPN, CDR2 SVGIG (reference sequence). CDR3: CAWSTDRVGGYTF. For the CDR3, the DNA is TGTGCCTGGAGTACCGACAGGGTCGGTGGCTACACCTTC.

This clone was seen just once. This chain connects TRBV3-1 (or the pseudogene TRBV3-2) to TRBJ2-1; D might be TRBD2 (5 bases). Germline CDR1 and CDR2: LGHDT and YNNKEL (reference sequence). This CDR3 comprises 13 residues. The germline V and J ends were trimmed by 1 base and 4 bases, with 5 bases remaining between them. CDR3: CASSQGTYNEQFF. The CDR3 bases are TGTGCCAGCAGCCAAGGGACTTACAATGAGCAGTTCTTC.

In DNA, the CDR3 is TGTGCCAGCGCGGAGACTAGCCAGTTCTTC. Translated, it gives CASAETSQFF. The genes are TRBV2 and TRBJ2-1, with 7 positions matching TRBD2. V was pared by 8 bases and J by 13 bases, with 5 bases of the junction left unmatched. Germline CDR1 SNHLY, CDR2 FYNNEI. This CDR3 spans 10 amino acids.

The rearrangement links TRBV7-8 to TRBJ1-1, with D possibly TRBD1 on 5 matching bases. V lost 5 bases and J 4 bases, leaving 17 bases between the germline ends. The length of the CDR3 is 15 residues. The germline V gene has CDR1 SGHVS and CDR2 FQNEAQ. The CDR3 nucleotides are TGTGCCAGCAGCCGAGTGGTGGGGGGTAGCACTGAAGCTTTCTTT. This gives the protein CASSRVVGGSTEAFF.

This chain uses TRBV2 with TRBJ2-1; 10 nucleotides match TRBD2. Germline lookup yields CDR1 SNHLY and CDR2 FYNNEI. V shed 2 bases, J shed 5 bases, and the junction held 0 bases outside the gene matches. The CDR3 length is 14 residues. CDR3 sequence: CASSELAGDNEQFF. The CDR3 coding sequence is TGTGCCAGCAGTGAACTAGCGGGAGACAATGAGCAGTTCTTC.

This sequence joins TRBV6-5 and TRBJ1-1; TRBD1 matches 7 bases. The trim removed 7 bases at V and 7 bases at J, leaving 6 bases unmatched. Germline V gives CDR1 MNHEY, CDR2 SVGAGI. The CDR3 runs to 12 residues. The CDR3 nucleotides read TGTGCCAGCAAACGACAGGGCGGTGAAGCTTTCTTT. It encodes CASKRQGGEAFF.

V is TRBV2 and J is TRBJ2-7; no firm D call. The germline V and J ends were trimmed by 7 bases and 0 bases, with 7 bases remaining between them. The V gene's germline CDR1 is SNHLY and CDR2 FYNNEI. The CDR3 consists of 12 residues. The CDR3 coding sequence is TGTGCCAGCACCCCTACCTCCTACGAGCAGTACTTC. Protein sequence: CASTPTSYEQYF.

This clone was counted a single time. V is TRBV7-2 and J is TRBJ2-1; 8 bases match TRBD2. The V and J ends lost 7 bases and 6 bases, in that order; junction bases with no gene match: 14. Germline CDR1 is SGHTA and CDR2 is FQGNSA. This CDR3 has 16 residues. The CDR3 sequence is CASIQEVAGNGNEQFF. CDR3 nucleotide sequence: TGTGCCAGCATCCAAGAGGTAGCGGGGAACGGCAATGAGCAGTTCTTC.

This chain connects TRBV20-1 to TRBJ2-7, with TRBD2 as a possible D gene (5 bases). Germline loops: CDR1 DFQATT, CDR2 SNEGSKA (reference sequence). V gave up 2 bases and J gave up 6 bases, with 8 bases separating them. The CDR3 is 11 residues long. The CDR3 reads CSARISAEQYF. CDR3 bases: TGCAGTGCTAGAATTAGCGCCGAGCAGTACTTC.

CDR3 amino acids: CATPGQVGFNYGYTF. For the CDR3, the DNA is TGTGCCACCCCGGGACAGGTGGGATTTAACTATGGCTACACCTTC. The chain carries TRBV6-5 and TRBJ1-2; 8 nucleotides match TRBD1. Per germline, CDR1 MNHEY and CDR2 SVGAGI. The CDR3 totals 15 residues. With V trimmed by 10 bases and J by 1 base, 11 bases remained unmatched.

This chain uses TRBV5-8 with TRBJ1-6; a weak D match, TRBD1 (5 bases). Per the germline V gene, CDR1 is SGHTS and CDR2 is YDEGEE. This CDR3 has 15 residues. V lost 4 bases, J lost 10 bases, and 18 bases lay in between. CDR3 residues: CASSGGQGRNSPLHF. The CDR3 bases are TGTGCCAGCAGCGGAGGACAAGGGAGGAACTCACCCCTCCACTTT.

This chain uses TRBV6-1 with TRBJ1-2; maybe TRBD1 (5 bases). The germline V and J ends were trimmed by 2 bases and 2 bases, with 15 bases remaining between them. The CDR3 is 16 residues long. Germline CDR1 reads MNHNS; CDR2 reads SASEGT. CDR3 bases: TGTGCCAGCAGTGAAAGTTCAGGACAAGGGAACTATGGCTACACCTTC. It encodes CASSESSGQGNYGYTF.

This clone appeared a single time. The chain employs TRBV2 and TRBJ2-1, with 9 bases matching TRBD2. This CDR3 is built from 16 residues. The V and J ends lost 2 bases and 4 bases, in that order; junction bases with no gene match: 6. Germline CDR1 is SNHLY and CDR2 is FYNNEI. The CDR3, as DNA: TGTGCCAGCAGTGAAACCGCGGGAGGGATTTACAATGAGCAGTTCTTC. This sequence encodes CASSETAGGIYNEQFF.

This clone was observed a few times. The CDR3 is CASSQDSLAGYYNEQFF. DNA of the CDR3: TGTGCCAGCAGCCAAGATAGCCTAGCGGGGTACTACAATGAGCAGTTCTTC. This sequence joins TRBV14 and TRBJ2-1, with TRBD2 matching over 9 bases. The V gene end was trimmed by 0 bases and the J gene end by 3 bases; junction bases not matched to a gene: 6. The CDR3 is 17 residues long. Germline loops: CDR1 SGHDN, CDR2 FVKESK.

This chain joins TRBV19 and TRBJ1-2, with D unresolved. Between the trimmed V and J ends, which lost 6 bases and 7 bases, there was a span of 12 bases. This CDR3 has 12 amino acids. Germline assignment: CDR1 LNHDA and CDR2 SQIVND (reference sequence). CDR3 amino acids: CASRVAGAGYTF. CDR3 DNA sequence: TGTGCCAGTAGAGTGGCGGGAGCTGGCTACACCTTC.

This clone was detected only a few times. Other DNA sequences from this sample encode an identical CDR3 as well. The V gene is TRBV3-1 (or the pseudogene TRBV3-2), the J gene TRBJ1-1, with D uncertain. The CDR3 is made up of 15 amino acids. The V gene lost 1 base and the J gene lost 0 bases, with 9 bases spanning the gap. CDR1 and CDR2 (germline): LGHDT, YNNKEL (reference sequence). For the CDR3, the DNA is TGTGCCAGCAGCCAAGTGCTAAAGATGAACACTGAAGCTTTCTTT. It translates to CASSQVLKMNTEAFF.

DNA for the CDR3: TGTGCCAGCACCTCCGAACCTGGGGGGAGCTCCTACGAGCAGTACTTC. As protein: CASTSEPGGSSYEQYF. The genes are TRBV7-6 and TRBJ2-7; maybe TRBD2 (6 bases). In germline, CDR1 is SGHVS, CDR2 FNYEAQ. V dropped 7 bases and J dropped 0 bases, with 19 bases sitting between them. CDR3 length equals 16 residues.

This chain's CDR3 is CASSLKTRYTYNEQFF. In DNA, the CDR3 is TGTGCCAGCAGCTTAAAGACTCGCTATACCTACAATGAGCAGTTCTTC. This chain uses TRBV7-2 with TRBJ2-1; D not certain. The CDR3 sequence is 16 residues long. Germline assignment: CDR1 SGHTA and CDR2 FQGNSA. V was shortened by 2 bases and J by 2 bases, with 13 bases between the two germline ends.

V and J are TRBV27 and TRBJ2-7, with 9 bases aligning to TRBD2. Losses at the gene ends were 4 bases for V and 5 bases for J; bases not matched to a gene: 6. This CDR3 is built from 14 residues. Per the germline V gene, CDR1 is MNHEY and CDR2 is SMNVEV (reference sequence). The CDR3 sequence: CASSSLAGVNEQYF. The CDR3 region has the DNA TGTGCCAGCAGTTCATTAGCGGGAGTGAACGAGCAGTACTTC.

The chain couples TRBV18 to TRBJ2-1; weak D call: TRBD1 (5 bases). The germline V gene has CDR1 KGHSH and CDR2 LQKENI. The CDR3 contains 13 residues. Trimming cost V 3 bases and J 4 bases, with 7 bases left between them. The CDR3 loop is CASSPAGYNEQFF. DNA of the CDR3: TGTGCCAGCTCACCGGCAGGGTACAATGAGCAGTTCTTC.

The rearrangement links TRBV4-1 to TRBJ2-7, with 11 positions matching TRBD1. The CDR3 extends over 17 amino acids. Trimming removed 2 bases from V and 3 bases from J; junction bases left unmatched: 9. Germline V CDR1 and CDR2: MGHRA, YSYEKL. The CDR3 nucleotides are TGCGCCAGCAGCCAATCTTCCGGGACAGGGGGTAGCTACGAGCAGTACTTC. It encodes CASSQSSGTGGSYEQYF.

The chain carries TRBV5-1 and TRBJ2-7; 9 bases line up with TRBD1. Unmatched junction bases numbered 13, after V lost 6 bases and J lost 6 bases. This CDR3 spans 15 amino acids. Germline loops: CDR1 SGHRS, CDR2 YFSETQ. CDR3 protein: CASTLGQGPSGEQYF. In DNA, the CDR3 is TGCGCCAGCACTCTTGGACAGGGGCCTTCGGGCGAGCAGTACTTC.